Following are 9 T cell receptor beta chains from one sample sequenced in a study of blood T cell repertoires in COVID-19. Libraries were prepared by immunoSEQ multiplex PCR; TCRdb keeps only in-frame clonotypes and omits some of them. Of tens of thousands of clones listed, approximately 86% are singletons. Sequenced: peripheral blood. The receptors were gathered from a man in his fifties with active COVID-19.

This clone was recorded a few times. The V gene is TRBV5-1, the J gene TRBJ2-1; 7 bases are shared with TRBD2. V shed 0 bases, J shed 8 bases, and the junction held 8 bases outside the gene matches. Germline CDR1 and CDR2: SGHRS and YFSETQ. The CDR3 extends over 15 amino acids. The CDR3 sequence: CASSLGRGRGDEQFF. CDR3 bases: TGCGCCAGCAGCTTGGGCCGCGGGAGAGGGGATGAGCAGTTCTTC.

This chain joins TRBV28 and TRBJ1-5; no reliable D call. Trimming removed 7 bases from V and 11 bases from J, with 12 bases in between. Germline CDR1 reads MDHEN; CDR2 reads SYDVKM. This CDR3 has 11 residues. CDR3 nucleotides: TGTGCCAGCACTATCCCAGGATCCCAGCATTTT. Amino acids: CASTIPGSQHF. The full variable domain, its missing parts supplied by reference TRBV28 and TRBJ1-5, is DVKVTQSSRYLVKRTGEKVFLECVQDMDHENMFWYRQDPGLGLRLIYFSYDVKMKEKGDIPEGYSVSREKKERFSLILESASTNQTSMYLCASTIPGSQHFGDGTRLSIL.

The rearrangement links TRBV5-1 to TRBJ1-6, with 10 bases fitting TRBD1. J gave up 10 bases and V 4 bases, and 8 bases lay outside the gene matches. This CDR3 spans 15 amino acids. Per the germline V gene, CDR1 is SGHRS and CDR2 is YFSETQ. The CDR3 region has the DNA TGCGCCAGCAGCCTCTCGACAGGGGGCGTCTCACCCCTCCACTTT. It translates to CASSLSTGGVSPLHF.

The chain carries TRBV27 and TRBJ1-2; TRBD1 matches 9 bases. V was pared by 5 bases and J by 7 bases, with 11 bases of the junction left unmatched. Germline assignment: CDR1 MNHEY and CDR2 SMNVEV (reference sequence). This CDR3 has 15 amino acids. The CDR3 spells CASSDTGQGSTGYTF. The DNA for the CDR3 is TGTGCCAGCAGTGATACGGGACAGGGTTCTACTGGCTACACCTTC.

A single count supports this clone. This rearrangement joins TRBV15 to TRBJ2-1; TRBD1 aligns across 9 bases. The CDR3 consists of 16 residues. V gave up 4 bases and J gave up 6 bases; unmatched junction bases: 10. Per the germline V gene, CDR1 is LNHNV and CDR2 is YYDKDF (reference sequence). The DNA of the CDR3 is TGTGCCACCAGCAAGACAGGGGGTACTTCGGCCAATGAGCAGTTCTTC. Protein: CATSKTGGTSANEQFF.

V usage is TRBV9 and J usage is TRBJ2-1; TRBD2 matches 7 bases. The trim removed 1 base at V and 4 bases at J, leaving 5 bases unmatched. CDR1 SGDLS and CDR2 YYNGEE come from the germline V gene. This CDR3 contains 15 residues. DNA of the CDR3: TGTGCCAGCAGCGTACTAGCGGAGTATTACAATGAGCAGTTCTTC. Translated, it gives CASSVLAEYYNEQFF.

The chain joins TRBV24-1 to TRBJ2-1, with D tentatively TRBD2 (6 bases). Germline lookup yields CDR1 KGHDR and CDR2 SFDVKD. Trimming removed 9 bases at V and 9 bases at J, with 11 bases between. The CDR3 length is 11 residues. CDR3 sequence (DNA): TGTGCCACCCGTCAGGGAGGTGAGCAGTTCTTC. Protein sequence: CATRQGGEQFF.

This chain joins TRBV5-4 and TRBJ2-1, with TRBD2 identical over 11 bases. With V trimmed by 4 bases and J by 4 bases, 4 bases remained unmatched. The CDR3 length is 15 residues. Germline CDR1 and CDR2: SGHNT and YYREEE (reference sequence). CDR3 nucleotide sequence: TGTGCCAGCAGCCTGACTAGCGGGACGTACAATGAGCAGTTCTTC. It specifies CASSLTSGTYNEQFF.

The rearrangement uses TRBV6-5 and TRBJ1-6; 8 bases are a match to TRBD1. Germline V gene data show CDR1 as MNHEY and CDR2 as SVGAGI. There are 13 residues in the CDR3. V was clipped by 6 bases and J by 12 bases; unmatched bases: 7. CDR3 sequence reads: CASRDTGGGPLHF. CDR3 sequence (DNA): TGTGCCAGCAGAGATACAGGGGGAGGACCCCTCCACTTT.